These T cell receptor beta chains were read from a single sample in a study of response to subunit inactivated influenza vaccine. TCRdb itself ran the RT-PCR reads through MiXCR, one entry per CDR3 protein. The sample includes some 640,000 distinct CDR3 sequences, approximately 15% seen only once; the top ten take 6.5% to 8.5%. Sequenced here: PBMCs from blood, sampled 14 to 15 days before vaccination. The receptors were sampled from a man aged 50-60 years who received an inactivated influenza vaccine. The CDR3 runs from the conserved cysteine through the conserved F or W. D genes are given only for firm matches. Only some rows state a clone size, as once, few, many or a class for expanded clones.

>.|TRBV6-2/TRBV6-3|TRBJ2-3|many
CASSDDSGVGTDTQYF
TGTGCCAGCAGTGACGACTCGGGAGTTGGCACAGATACGCAGTATTTT
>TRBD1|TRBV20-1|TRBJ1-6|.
CSALRGQINSPLHF
TGCAGTGCGTTGAGGGGACAGATTAATTCACCCCTCCACTTT
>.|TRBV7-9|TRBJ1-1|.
CASSFDRPMNTEAFF
TGTGCCAGCAGCTTCGACAGGCCTATGAACACTGAAGCTTTCTTT
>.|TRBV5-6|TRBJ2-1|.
CASSLQVGQRYNEQFF
TGTGCCAGCAGCTTGCAGGTTGGACAGCGCTACAATGAGCAGTTCTTC
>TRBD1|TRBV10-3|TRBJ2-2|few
CAIAGQGLTGELFF
TGTGCCATCGCCGGACAGGGGCTTACCGGGGAGCTGTTTTTT
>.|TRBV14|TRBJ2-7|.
CASSNGGLSYEQYF
TGTGCCAGCAGCAACGGGGGGCTATCCTACGAGCAGTACTTC
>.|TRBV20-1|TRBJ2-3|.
CSAPRADTQYF
TGCAGTGCTCCCCGTGCAGATACGCAGTATTTT
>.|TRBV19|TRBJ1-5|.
CASSMDGSNQPQHF
TGTGCCAGTAGTATGGATGGTAGCAATCAGCCCCAGCATTTT
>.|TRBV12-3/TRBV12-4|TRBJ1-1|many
CASSRTGGNTEAFF
TGTGCCAGCAGCCGTACGGGGGGTAACACTGAAGCTTTCTTT
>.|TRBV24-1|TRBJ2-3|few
CATSDPLSTDTQYF
TGTGCCACCAGTGACCCTCTCAGCACAGATACGCAGTATTTT
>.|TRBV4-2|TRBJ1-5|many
CASSQDLGRRNQPQHF
TGTGCCAGCAGCCAAGATCTTGGCAGGCGCAATCAGCCCCAGCATTTT
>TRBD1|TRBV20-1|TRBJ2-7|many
CSAREDRGSYEQYF
TGCAGTGCTAGAGAGGACAGGGGATCCTACGAGCAGTACTTC
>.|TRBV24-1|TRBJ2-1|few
CANKFGVRVDNEQFF
TGTGCCAACAAGTTCGGAGTGCGGGTTGACAATGAGCAGTTCTTC
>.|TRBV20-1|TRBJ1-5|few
CSAGGRQNQPQHF
TGCAGTGCTGGGGGTCGACAGAATCAGCCCCAGCATTTT
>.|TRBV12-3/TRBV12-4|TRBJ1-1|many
CASSLTTGTEAFF
TGTGCCAGCAGCCTCACCACGGGCACTGAAGCTTTCTTT
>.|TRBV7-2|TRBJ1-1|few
CASSSQTEHRGEAFF
TGTGCCAGCAGCTCCCAGACGGAACATCGGGGTGAAGCTTTCTTT
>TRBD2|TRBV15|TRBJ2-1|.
CATSRETSGRHEQFF
TGTGCCACCAGCAGGGAGACTAGCGGGAGGCATGAGCAGTTCTTC
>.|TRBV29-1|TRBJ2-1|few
CSVETGEQFF
TGCAGCGTTGAAACGGGTGAGCAGTTCTTC
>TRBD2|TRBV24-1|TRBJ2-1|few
CATSTSGGYNEQFF
TGTGCCACCAGTACTAGCGGGGGGTACAATGAGCAGTTCTTC
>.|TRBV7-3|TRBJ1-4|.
CASAAGVSEKLFF
TGTGCCAGCGCAGCCGGGGTATCGGAAAAACTGTTTTTT
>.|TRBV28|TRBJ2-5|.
CASSLNQEGTQYF
TGTGCCAGCAGTTTAAACCAGGAAGGGACCCAGTACTTC
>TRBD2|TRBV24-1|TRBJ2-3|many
CATSDPTPSGGATDTQYF
TGTGCCACCAGTGACCCGACACCTAGCGGGGGGGCCACAGATACGCAGTATTTT
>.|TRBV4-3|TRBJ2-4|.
CASSHPGDENIQYF
TGCGCCAGCAGCCATCCCGGGGACGAAAACATTCAGTACTTC
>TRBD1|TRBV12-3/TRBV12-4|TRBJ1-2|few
CASSVHRGRGYGYTF
TGTGCCAGCAGTGTGCACAGGGGAAGGGGCTATGGCTACACCTTC
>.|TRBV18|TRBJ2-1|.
CASSPSFGASSYNEQFF
TGTGCCAGCTCACCCTCCTTCGGGGCAAGCTCCTACAATGAGCAGTTCTTC
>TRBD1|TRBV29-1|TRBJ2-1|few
CSVQTGAYEQFF
TGCAGCGTCCAGACAGGGGCCTATGAGCAGTTCTTC
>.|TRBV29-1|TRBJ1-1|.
CSPSQAGLTEAFF
TGCAGCCCTTCCCAGGCGGGTCTCACTGAAGCTTTCTTT
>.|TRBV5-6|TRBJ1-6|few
CASSLVQEYSPLHF
TGTGCCAGCAGCTTGGTACAGGAATATTCACCCCTCCACTTT
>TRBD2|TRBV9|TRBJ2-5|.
CASSATSGGAETQYF
TGTGCCAGCAGTGCGACTAGCGGGGGGGCGGAGACCCAGTACTTC
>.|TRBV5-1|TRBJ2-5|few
CASSATAEGTQYF
TGCGCCAGCAGCGCAACAGCCGAAGGGACCCAGTACTTC
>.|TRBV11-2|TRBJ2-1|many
CASSFSQSEPFF
TGTGCCAGCAGCTTTTCACAGTCCGAACCGTTCTTC
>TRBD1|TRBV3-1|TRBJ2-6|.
CASSQEGTARSGANVLTF
TGTGCCAGCAGCCAAGAGGGGACAGCCCGCTCTGGGGCCAACGTCCTGACTTTC
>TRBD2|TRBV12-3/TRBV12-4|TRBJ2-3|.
CASRISGSIDTQYF
TGTGCCAGCAGGATAAGCGGGAGCATAGATACGCAGTATTTT
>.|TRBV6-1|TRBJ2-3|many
CASSLSPASTDTQYF
TGTGCCAGCAGCCTATCCCCGGCGAGCACAGATACGCAGTATTTT
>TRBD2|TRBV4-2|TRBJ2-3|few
CASSPQVPSGYETDTQYF
TGTGCCAGCAGCCCCCAAGTGCCTAGCGGGTACGAGACAGATACGCAGTATTTT
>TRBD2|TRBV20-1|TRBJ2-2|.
CSASAGLVGAGELFF
TGCAGTGCTAGTGCTGGACTAGTAGGGGCCGGGGAGCTGTTTTTT
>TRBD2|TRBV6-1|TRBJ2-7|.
CASSGAGGLYEQYF
TGTGCCAGCAGTGGAGCGGGAGGGCTTTACGAGCAGTACTTC
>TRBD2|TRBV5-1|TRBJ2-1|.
CASSRTSGRAEQFF
TGCGCCAGCAGCCGGACTAGCGGGAGGGCTGAGCAGTTCTTC
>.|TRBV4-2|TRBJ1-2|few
CASSQDRGYGGYTF
TGTGCCAGCAGCCAAGATCGGGGGTATGGTGGCTACACCTTC
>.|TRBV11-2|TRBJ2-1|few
CASSLVGPRTLSPYNEQFF
TGTGCCAGCAGCTTAGTAGGCCCTCGGACCCTTTCCCCCTACAATGAGCAGTTCTTC
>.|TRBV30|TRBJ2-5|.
CAWSVGRGQETQYF
TGTGCCTGGAGTGTAGGCAGGGGTCAAGAGACCCAGTACTTC
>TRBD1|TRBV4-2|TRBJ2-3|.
CASSQDRSGGQYF
TGTGCCAGCAGCCAAGATCGGTCAGGGGGCCAGTATTTT
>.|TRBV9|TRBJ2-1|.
CASSVDGEEQFF
TGTGCCAGCAGCGTAGATGGTGAGGAGCAGTTCTTC
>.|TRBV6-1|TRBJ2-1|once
CASSEPSRGGVGNEQFF
TGTGCCAGCAGTGAACCGAGCCGAGGGGGTGTAGGCAATGAGCAGTTCTTC
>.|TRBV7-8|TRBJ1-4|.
CASSLQPGRNEKLFF
TGTGCCAGCAGCTTACAGCCAGGGAGGAATGAAAAACTGTTTTTT
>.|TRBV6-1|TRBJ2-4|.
CASSARTGDIQYF
TGTGCCAGCAGTGCCAGAACCGGGGACATTCAGTACTTC
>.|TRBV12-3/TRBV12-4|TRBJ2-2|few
CASSLRDPRDGELFF
TGTGCCAGCAGTCTCCGGGACCCCCGAGATGGGGAGCTGTTTTTT
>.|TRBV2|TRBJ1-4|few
CASSDWALREKLFF
TGTGCCAGCAGTGATTGGGCCCTTAGAGAAAAACTGTTTTTT
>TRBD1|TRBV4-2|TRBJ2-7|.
CASSQESPRTGGSYEQYF
TGTGCCAGCAGCCAAGAGTCCCCCCGGACAGGGGGCTCCTACGAGCAGTACTTC
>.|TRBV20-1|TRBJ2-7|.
CSAPGRGGQRGYEQYF
TGCAGTGCTCCAGGGAGGGGGGGACAAAGAGGATACGAGCAGTACTTC
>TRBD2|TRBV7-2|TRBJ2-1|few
CASSDTSGGYNEQFF
TGTGCCAGCAGCGACACTAGCGGGGGATACAATGAGCAGTTCTTC
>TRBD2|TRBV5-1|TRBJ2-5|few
CASSLGSGVGETQYF
TGCGCCAGCAGCTTGGGTAGCGGGGTTGGAGAGACCCAGTACTTC
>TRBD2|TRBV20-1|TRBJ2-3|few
CSASSGTPTDTQYF
TGCAGTGCTAGCAGCGGGACCCCCACAGATACGCAGTATTTT
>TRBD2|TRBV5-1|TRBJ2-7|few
CASSTSGTRMREQYF
TGCGCCAGCAGCACCTCCGGGACTAGGATGAGGGAGCAGTACTTC
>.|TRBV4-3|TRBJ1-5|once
CASSQGPGGDQPQHF
TGCGCCAGCAGCCAAGGCCCGGGAGGTGATCAGCCCCAGCATTTT
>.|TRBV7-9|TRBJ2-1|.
CASSPSTGPSYNEQFF
TGTGCCAGCAGTCCGTCGACGGGTCCCTCCTACAATGAGCAGTTCTTC
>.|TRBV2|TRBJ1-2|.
CASSEIGGAAGYTF
TGTGCCAGCAGCGAAATTGGGGGGGCGGCCGGCTACACCTTC
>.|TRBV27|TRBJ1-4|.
CASKSFSREHEKLFF
TGTGCCAGCAAGTCCTTCTCCAGGGAGCATGAAAAACTGTTTTTT
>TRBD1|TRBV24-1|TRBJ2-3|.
CATSDFTGTGGTDTQYF
TGTGCCACCAGTGATTTCACCGGGACAGGGGGCACAGATACGCAGTATTTT